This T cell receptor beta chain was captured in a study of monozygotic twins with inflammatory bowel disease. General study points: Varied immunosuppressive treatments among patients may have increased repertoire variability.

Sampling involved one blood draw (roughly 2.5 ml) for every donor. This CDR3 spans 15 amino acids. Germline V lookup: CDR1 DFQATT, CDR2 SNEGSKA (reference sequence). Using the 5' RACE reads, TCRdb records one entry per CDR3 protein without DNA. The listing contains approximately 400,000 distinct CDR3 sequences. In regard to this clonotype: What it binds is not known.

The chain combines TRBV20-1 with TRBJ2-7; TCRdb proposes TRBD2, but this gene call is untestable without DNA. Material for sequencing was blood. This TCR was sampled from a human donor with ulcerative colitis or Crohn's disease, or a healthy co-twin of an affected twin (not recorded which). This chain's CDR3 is CSARDLTSGTYEQYF.